The T cell receptor (beta chain) described here comes from a study of T cells after yellow fever vaccination. Whole-study findings and limits: The appearance of a small share of clonotypes in both CD4 and CD8 compartments was observed. Weaker overall, the secondary response nonetheless peaked faster (day 5 versus 15). FACS-sorted repertoires could contain abundant clonotypes contaminating from the bulk population. The booster response re-showed most primary clones: around 95% CD4, approximately 90% CD8.

TCRdb reanalysed the 5' RACE reads using MiXCR and keeps one entry per CDR3 protein. The data hold just under 600,000 distinct CDR3 sequences, with approximately 15% observed a single time. On this clonotype: Its antigen is unidentified.

CDR3 length: 11 amino acids. CDR1 and CDR2 from the germline V gene are SGHRS and YFSETQ. The V gene lost 5 bases and the J gene lost 9 bases, with 9 bases spanning the gap. This TCR derives from a man aged 25-45 years who received the YFV17D yellow fever vaccine. The chain joins TRBV5-1 to TRBJ2-1; D not resolved. This sample comprised PBMCs, obtained on the day of the yellow fever booster vaccination. The CDR3 reads CASRHEAEQFF. In DNA form, the CDR3 reads TGCGCCAGCAGGCACGAGGCTGAGCAGTTCTTC.